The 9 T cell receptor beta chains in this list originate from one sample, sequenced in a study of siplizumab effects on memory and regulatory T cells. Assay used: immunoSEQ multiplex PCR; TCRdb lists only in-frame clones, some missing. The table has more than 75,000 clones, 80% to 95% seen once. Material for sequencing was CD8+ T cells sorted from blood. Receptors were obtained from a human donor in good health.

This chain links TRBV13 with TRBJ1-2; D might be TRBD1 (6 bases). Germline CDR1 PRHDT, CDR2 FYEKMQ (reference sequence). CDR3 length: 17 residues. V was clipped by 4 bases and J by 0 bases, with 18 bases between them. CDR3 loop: CASSSPGGGRPNYGYTF. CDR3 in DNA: TGTGCCAGCAGCTCCCCGGGGGGCGGGAGACCTAACTATGGCTACACCTTC. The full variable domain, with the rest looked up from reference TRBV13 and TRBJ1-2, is AAGVIQSPRHLIKEKRETATLKCYPIPRHDTVYWYQQGPGQDPQFLISFYEKMQSDKGSIPDRFSAQQFSDYHSELNMSSLELGDSALYFCASSSPGGGRPNYGYTFGSGTRLTVV.

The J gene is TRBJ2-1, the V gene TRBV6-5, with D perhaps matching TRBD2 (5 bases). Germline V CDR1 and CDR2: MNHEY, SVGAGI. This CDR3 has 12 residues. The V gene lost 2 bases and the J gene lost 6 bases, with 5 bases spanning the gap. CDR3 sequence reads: CASSYAGNEQFF. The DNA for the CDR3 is TGTGCCAGCAGTTACGCGGGCAATGAGCAGTTCTTC.

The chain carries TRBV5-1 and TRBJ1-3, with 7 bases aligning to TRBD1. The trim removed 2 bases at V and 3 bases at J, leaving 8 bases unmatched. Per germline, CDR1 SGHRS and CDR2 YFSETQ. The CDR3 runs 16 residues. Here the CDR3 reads CASSFEGAAYGNTIYF. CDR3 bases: TGCGCCAGCAGCTTTGAGGGGGCAGCTTATGGAAACACCATATATTTT. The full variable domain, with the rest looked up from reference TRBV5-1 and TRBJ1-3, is KAGVTQTPRYLIKTRGQQVTLSCSPISGHRSVSWYQQTPGQGLQFLFEYFSETQRNKGNFPGRFSGRQFSNSRSEMNVSTLELGDSALYLCASSFEGAAYGNTIYFGEGSWLTVV.

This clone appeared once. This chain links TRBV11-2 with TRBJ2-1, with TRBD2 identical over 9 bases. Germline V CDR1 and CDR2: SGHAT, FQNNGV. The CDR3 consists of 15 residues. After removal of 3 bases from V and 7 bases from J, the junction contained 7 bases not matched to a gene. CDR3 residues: CASSFTGTSPNEQFF. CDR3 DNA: TGTGCCAGCAGCTTTACGGGGACTAGCCCTAATGAGCAGTTCTTC. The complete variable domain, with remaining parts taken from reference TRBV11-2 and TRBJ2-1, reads EAGVAQSPRYKIIEKRQSVAFWCNPISGHATLYWYQQILGQGPKLLIQFQNNGVVDDSQLPKDRFSAERLKGVDSTLKIQPAKLEDSAVYLCASSFTGTSPNEQFFGPGTRLTVL.

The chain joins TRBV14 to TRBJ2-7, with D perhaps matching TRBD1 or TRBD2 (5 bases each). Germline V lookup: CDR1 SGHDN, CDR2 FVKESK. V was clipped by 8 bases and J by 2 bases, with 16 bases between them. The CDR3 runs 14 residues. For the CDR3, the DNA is TGTGCCAGCTCGGTGGCAGGGACCACCTACGAGCAGTACTTC. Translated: CASSVAGTTYEQYF.

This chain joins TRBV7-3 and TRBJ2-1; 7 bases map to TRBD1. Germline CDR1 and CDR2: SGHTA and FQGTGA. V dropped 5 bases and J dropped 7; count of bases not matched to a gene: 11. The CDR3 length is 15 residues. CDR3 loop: CASSDGQADFNEQFF. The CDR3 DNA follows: TGTGCCAGCAGCGACGGACAGGCAGATTTTAATGAGCAGTTCTTC.

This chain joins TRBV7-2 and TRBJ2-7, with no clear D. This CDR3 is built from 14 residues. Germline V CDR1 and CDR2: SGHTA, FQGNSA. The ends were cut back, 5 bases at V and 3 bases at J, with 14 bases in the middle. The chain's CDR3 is CASSPDLSHYEQYF. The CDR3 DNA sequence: TGTGCCAGCAGCCCCGATCTTAGTCACTACGAGCAGTACTTC.

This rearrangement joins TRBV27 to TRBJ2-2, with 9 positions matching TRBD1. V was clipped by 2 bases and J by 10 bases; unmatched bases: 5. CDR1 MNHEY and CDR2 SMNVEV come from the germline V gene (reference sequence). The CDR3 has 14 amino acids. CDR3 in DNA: TGTGCCAGCAGTTTAAACACAGGGGGCGAGGAGCTGTTTTTT. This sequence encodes CASSLNTGGEELFF.

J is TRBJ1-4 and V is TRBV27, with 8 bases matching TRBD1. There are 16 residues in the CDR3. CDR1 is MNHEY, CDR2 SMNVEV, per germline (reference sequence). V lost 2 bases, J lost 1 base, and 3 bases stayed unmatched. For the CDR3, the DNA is TGTGCCAGCAGTTTAATTGGACAGGGAACTAATGAAAAACTGTTTTTT. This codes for CASSLIGQGTNEKLFF.